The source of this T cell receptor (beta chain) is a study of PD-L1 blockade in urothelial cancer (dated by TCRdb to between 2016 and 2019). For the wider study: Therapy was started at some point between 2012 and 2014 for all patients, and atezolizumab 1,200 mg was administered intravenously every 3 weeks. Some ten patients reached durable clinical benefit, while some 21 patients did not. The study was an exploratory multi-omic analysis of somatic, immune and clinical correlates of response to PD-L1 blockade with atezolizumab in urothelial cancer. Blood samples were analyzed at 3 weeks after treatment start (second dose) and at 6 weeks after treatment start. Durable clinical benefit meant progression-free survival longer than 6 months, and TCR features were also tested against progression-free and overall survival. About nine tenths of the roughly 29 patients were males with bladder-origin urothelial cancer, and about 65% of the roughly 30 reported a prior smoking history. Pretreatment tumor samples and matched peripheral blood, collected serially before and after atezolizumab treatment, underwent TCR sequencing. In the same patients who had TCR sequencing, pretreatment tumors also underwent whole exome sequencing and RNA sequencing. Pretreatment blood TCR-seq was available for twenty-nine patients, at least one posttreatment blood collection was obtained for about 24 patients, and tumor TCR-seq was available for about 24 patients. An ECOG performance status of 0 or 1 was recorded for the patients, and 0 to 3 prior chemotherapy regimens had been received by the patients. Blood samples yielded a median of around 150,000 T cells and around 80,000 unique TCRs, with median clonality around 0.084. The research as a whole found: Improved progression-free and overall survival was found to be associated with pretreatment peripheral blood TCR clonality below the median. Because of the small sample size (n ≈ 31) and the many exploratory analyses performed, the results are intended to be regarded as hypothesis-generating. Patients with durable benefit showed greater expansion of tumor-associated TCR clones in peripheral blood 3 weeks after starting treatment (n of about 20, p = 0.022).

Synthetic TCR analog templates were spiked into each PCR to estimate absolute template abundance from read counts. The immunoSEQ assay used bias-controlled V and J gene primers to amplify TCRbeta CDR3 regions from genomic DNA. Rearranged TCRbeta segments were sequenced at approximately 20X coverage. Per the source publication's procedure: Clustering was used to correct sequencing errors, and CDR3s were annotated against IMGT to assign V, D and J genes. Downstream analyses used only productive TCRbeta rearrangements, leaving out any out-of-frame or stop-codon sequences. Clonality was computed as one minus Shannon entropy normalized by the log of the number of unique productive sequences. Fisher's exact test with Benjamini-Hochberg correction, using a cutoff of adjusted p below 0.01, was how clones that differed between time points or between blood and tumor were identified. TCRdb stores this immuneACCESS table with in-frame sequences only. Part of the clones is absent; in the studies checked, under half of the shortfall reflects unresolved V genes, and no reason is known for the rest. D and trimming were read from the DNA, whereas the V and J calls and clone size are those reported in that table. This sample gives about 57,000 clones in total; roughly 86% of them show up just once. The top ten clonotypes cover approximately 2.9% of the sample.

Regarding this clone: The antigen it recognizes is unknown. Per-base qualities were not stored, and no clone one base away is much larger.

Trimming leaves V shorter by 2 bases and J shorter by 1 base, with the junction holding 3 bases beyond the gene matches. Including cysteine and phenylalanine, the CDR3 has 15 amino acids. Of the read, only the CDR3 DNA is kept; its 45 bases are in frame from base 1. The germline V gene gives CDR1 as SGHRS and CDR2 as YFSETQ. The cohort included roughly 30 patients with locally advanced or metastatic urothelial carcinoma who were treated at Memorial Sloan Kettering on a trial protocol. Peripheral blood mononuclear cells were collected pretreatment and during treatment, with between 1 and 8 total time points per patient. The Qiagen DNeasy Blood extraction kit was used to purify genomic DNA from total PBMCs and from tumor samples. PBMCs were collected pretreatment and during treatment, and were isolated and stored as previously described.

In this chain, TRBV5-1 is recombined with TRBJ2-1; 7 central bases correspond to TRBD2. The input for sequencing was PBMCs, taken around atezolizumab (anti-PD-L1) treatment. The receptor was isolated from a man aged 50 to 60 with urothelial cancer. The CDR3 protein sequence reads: CASSLTSESYNEQFF. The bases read TGCGCCAGCAGCTTAACTAGCGAATCCTACAATGAGCAGTTCTTC. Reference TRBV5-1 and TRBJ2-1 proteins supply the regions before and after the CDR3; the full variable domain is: KAGVTQTPRYLIKTRGQQVTLSCSPISGHRSVSWYQQTPGQGLQFLFEYFSETQRNKGNFPGRFSGRQFSNSRSEMNVSTLELGDSALYLCASSLTSESYNEQFFGPGTRLTVL.